These T cell receptor beta chains were read from a single sample in a study of cytomegalovirus exposure and HLA in healthy donors. TCRdb's copy holds only in-frame clones and misses some; the assay was immunoSEQ multiplex PCR. The sample contains around 280,000 clones, roughly 89% of which appear only once. The sequenced sample consisted of PBMCs. These receptors originate from a young woman in good health and CMV-seronegative. Both conserved end residues are part of each CDR3. D genes are given only for firm matches.

d_call j_call v_call cdr3_aa cdr3_nt
- TRBJ1-1 TRBV19 CASIPGTNTEAFF TGTGCCAGTATTCCAGGAACGAACACTGAAGCTTTCTTT
- TRBJ2-3 TRBV7-9 CSSSFGADTQYF TGTTCCAGCAGCTTCGGGGCAGATACGCAGTATTTT
TRBD1 TRBJ2-7 TRBV6-5 CASSWTGAGEQYF TGTGCCAGCAGCTGGACAGGGGCCGGCGAGCAGTACTTC
- TRBJ1-2 TRBV2 CASGVSQEGGAANYGYTF TGTGCCAGCGGGGTTTCGCAGGAGGGGGGGGCGGCTAACTATGGCTACACCTTC
TRBD2 TRBJ2-1 TRBV9 CASSGGLVPNEQFF TGTGCCAGCAGCGGGGGACTAGTCCCCAATGAGCAGTTCTTC
TRBD1 TRBJ2-7 TRBV9 CASSVDSRQGRNEQYF TGTGCCAGCAGCGTAGATTCGAGACAGGGAAGGAACGAGCAGTACTTC
- TRBJ2-2 TRBV4-2 CASSQDFAAGKNTGELFF TGTGCCAGCAGCCAAGACTTCGCGGCGGGGAAAAACACCGGGGAGCTGTTTTTT
TRBD2 TRBJ2-2 TRBV4-1 CASSQLGTKNTGELFF TGCGCCAGCAGCCAACTAGGGACTAAGAACACCGGGGAGCTGTTTTTT
- TRBJ2-7 TRBV28 CASSADSYYEQYF TGTGCCAGCAGTGCGGACAGTTACTACGAGCAGTACTTC
- TRBJ2-1 TRBV10-3 CATKLSQGGAPHEQFF TGTGCCACCAAACTATCCCAAGGGGGGGCCCCGCATGAGCAGTTCTTC
TRBD1 TRBJ1-1 TRBV7-9 CSSSLRQGADTEAFF TGTTCCAGCAGCTTAAGGCAGGGGGCCGACACTGAAGCTTTCTTT
- TRBJ2-7 TRBV4-2 CASSPAARSSYEQYF TGTGCCAGCAGCCCCGCCGCGCGTAGCTCCTACGAGCAGTACTTC
- TRBJ1-1 TRBV6-5 CASSLGGVNTEAFF TGTGCCAGCAGCTTGGGGGGGGTTAACACTGAAGCTTTCTTT
- TRBJ2-1 TRBV6-5 CASSYSRGNKNEQFF TGTGCCAGCAGTTACTCTCGGGGTAACAAAAATGAGCAGTTCTTC
TRBD2 TRBJ2-7 TRBV2 CASSDLAGAYEQYF TGTGCCAGCAGTGACCTAGCGGGGGCCTACGAGCAGTACTTC
- TRBJ1-1 TRBV7-3 CASSFGGGSTEAFF TGTGCCAGCAGCTTTGGGGGGGGAAGCACTGAAGCTTTCTTT
TRBD1 TRBJ2-1 TRBV2 CASSGTGRNEQFF TGTGCCAGCAGTGGGACAGGGCGTAATGAGCAGTTCTTC
TRBD1 TRBJ1-2 TRBV28 CASSSPTGAAGYTF TGTGCCAGCAGTTCCCCGACAGGGGCAGCAGGCTACACCTTC
TRBD1 TRBJ2-1 TRBV5-1 CASSRQGNEQFF TGCGCCAGCAGCCGACAGGGCAATGAGCAGTTCTTC
- TRBJ1-6 TRBV14 CASSPRRDNSPLHF TGTGCCAGCAGCCCTAGACGGGATAATTCACCCCTCCACTTT
TRBD1 TRBJ2-1 TRBV2 CASRADRANWYEQFF TGTGCCAGCAGGGCGGACAGGGCAAATTGGTATGAGCAGTTCTTC
TRBD1 TRBJ1-6 TRBV5-1 CASSLGDSNSPLHF TGCGCCAGCAGCTTGGGGGACAGTAATTCACCCCTCCACTTT
- TRBJ2-7 TRBV11-2 CASSLLAYEQYF TGTGCCAGCAGCCTACTAGCTTACGAGCAGTACTTC
TRBD1 TRBJ2-4 TRBV18 CASSQSGGADIQYF TGTGCCAGCTCACAGTCAGGGGGCGCGGACATTCAGTACTTC
TRBD1 TRBJ2-2 TRBV10-2 CASSDPRDRGYTGELFF TGCGCCAGCAGTGACCCCCGGGACAGGGGTTACACCGGGGAGCTGTTTTTT
TRBD1 TRBJ2-7 TRBV29-1 CSVTNYRDRGYEQYF TGCAGCGTGACCAATTACCGGGACAGGGGATACGAGCAGTACTTC
- TRBJ1-2 TRBV9 CASRLGVGGYTF TGTGCCAGCAGGTTAGGAGTGGGTGGCTACACCTTC
TRBD1 TRBJ2-4 TRBV25-1 CAIPGTERGIQYF TGTGCCATCCCCGGGACAGAAAGGGGCATTCAGTACTTC